This T cell receptor (beta chain) was sequenced in a study of technical replicates of blood from several donors. Repertoires were generated with immunoSEQ multiplex PCR, while TCRdb's copy carries only in-frame clones and drops some. The sample carries roughly 76,000 clones, approximately 94% recorded once. The CDR3 is 13 residues long. V lost 7 bases and J 6 bases, leaving 14 bases between the germline ends. The germline V gene has CDR1 MNHNS and CDR2 SASEGT. This receptor was identified in a human donor in good health. This chain links TRBV6-1 with TRBJ2-3; perhaps TRBD1 as D (7 bases). The sequencing sample was made of T cells isolated from PBMCs. The DNA of the CDR3 is TGTGCCAGCAATGCAGGGGGGCAGGATACGCAGTATTTT. Amino acid sequence: CASNAGGQDTQYF.